The 28 T cell receptor beta chains listed next were all sequenced from one sample in a study of read filtering for tumor transcriptome and immune sequencing. This library used approximately 390 ng RNA and molecular barcoded adaptors spanning alpha/delta and beta/gamma chains. TCRdb reanalysed the reads using MiXCR and keeps one entry per CDR3 protein. In the table there are 40,000 to 50,000 distinct CDR3 sequences, about 19% of which are singletons. The sequencing input was a population of CD138-negative cells sorted from bone marrow. The receptors were gathered from a donor over 35 with multiple myeloma.

In its sample, this clonotype was seen many times. J is TRBJ2-2 and V is TRBV7-9; no clear D gene. Trimming removed 1 base at V and 6 bases at J, with 9 bases between. Germline CDR1 SEHNR, CDR2 FQNEAQ (reference sequence). The CDR3 covers 14 residues. CDR3 sequence: CASSLVRDPGELFF. As DNA, the CDR3 is TGTGCCAGCAGCTTAGTTCGCGATCCCGGGGAGCTGTTTTTT.

This clonotype appeared many times. This chain uses TRBV7-2 with TRBJ1-6; the match to TRBD1 covers 10 bases. With 6 bases clipped from V and 5 bases from J, the junction kept 13 bases outside the gene matches. Germline lookup yields CDR1 SGHTA and CDR2 FQGNSA. The length of the CDR3 is 18 residues. CDR3 in amino acids: CASRPGTGAHLDNSPLHF. As DNA, the CDR3 is TGTGCCAGCAGGCCCGGGACAGGGGCCCACTTAGATAATTCACCCCTCCACTTT.

This clonotype has at least ten counts. The chain recombines TRBV10-3 with TRBJ2-2, with 10 positions matching TRBD1. The V gene's germline CDR1 is ENHRY and CDR2 SYGVKD. V dropped 6 bases and J dropped 3; count of bases not matched to a gene: 4. The CDR3 is made up of 15 amino acids. The CDR3 sequence is CAIRPGTGDTGELFF. In DNA, the CDR3 is TGTGCCATCAGACCCGGGACAGGGGACACCGGGGAGCTGTTTTTT.

This clonotype was seen ten or more times. The chain combines TRBV5-1 with TRBJ2-7; the D is unclear. CDR1 and CDR2 (germline): SGHRS, YFSETQ. The V end lost 3 bases, the J end lost 3 bases, and 7 bases lay between the germline ends. This CDR3 is built from 12 residues. The CDR3 nucleotides are TGCGCCAGCAGCTCCCAAGGCTACGAGCAGTACTTC. Translating gives CASSSQGYEQYF.

This clonotype was counted ten times or more. The V call is TRBV6-5, the J call TRBJ2-2; no definite D call. In germline, CDR1 is MNHEY, CDR2 SVGAGI. The V gene lost 2 bases and the J gene lost 5 bases, with 3 bases spanning the gap. CDR3 size: 12 residues. CDR3 amino acids: CASSYGTGELFF. Here the CDR3 DNA reads TGTGCCAGCAGTTACGGAACCGGGGAGCTGTTTTTT.

This clonotype came up a few times. This sequence joins TRBV12-3 or TRBV12-4 and TRBJ2-2, with D possibly matching TRBD1 (5 bases). Trimming shortened V by 5 bases and J by 3 bases, and 10 bases separated the two germline ends. The CDR3 contains 14 residues. The CDR3 DNA follows: TGTGCCAGCAGTCAGGGCGCAGACACCGGGGAGCTGTTTTTT. This sequence encodes CASSQGADTGELFF.

V is TRBV9 and J is TRBJ1-1; D ambiguous. This CDR3 is 14 amino acids long. V shed 4 bases and J shed 6 bases, with 16 bases lying between them. Germline values: CDR1 SGDLS, CDR2 YYNGEE. The CDR3 region is CASSPAGGRSEAFF. The CDR3 DNA reads TGTGCCAGCAGCCCTGCGGGTGGTCGCTCTGAAGCTTTCTTT. Using reference TRBV9 and TRBJ1-1 for the parts outside the CDR3, the full variable domain is DSGVTQTPKHLITATGQRVTLRCSPRSGDLSVYWYQQSLDQGLQFLIQYYNGEERAKGNILERFSAQQFPDLHSELNLSSLELGDSALYFCASSPAGGRSEAFFGQGTRLTVV.

The chain carries TRBV7-9 and TRBJ1-4, with TRBD1 matching 9 bases. The CDR3 runs to 15 residues. V was clipped by 5 bases and J by 7 bases; unmatched bases: 8. The germline gives CDR1 SEHNR, CDR2 FQNEAQ (reference sequence). CDR3 coding DNA: TGTGCCAGCAGCAAAAAGGGGACAGGGAGTGAAAAACTGTTTTTT. It encodes CASSKKGTGSEKLFF.

This clonotype was counted at least ten times. V and J are TRBV7-2 and TRBJ2-1; 7 nucleotides agree with TRBD2. The CDR3 contains 14 residues. The V and J ends lost 7 bases and 8 bases, in that order; junction bases with no gene match: 11. The germline V gene encodes CDR1 SGHTA and CDR2 FQGNSA. The CDR3 DNA follows: TGTGCCAGCACGAAAGGCGGGAGCTCCGATGAGCAGTTCTTC. Encoded protein: CASTKGGSSDEQFF. The variable domain in full, with the rest retrieved from reference TRBV7-2 and TRBJ2-1, is GAGVSQSPSNKVTEKGKDVELRCDPISGHTALYWYRQSLGQGLEFLIYFQGNSAPDKSGLPSDRFSAERTGGSVSTLTIQRTQQEDSAVYLCASTKGGSSDEQFFGPGTRLTVL.

Written as DNA, the CDR3 is TGCAGTGCTAGAGATCAGTCAGGCACGCAGTATTTT. It is translated as CSARDQSGTQYF. The V gene is TRBV20-1, the J gene TRBJ2-3; D is uncertain. CDR3 length: 12 residues. Germline assignment: CDR1 DFQATT and CDR2 SNEGSKA (reference sequence). V was pared by 0 bases and J by 9 bases, with 10 bases between.

This clonotype was observed many times. The V call is TRBV6-6, the J call TRBJ2-3, with TRBD2 identical over 9 bases. Germline CDR1 MNHNY, CDR2 SVGAGI (reference sequence). The ends lost 7 bases at V and 1 base at J; junction bases unmatched: 3. This CDR3 contains 14 residues. The CDR3 sequence: CASTLAGGTDTQYF. The CDR3 bases are TGTGCCAGCACCTTAGCGGGAGGCACAGATACGCAGTATTTT.

The V and J genes are TRBV5-1 and TRBJ2-1; 10 bases match TRBD1. The germline V gene encodes CDR1 SGHRS and CDR2 YFSETQ. The CDR3 extends over 14 amino acids. Trimming took 6 bases from V and 7 from J; bases not matched to a gene: 7. DNA for the CDR3: TGCGCCAGCATGGGACAGGGGAAGAGGAATGAGCAGTTCTTC. This codes for CASMGQGKRNEQFF. The variable domain in full, completed from reference TRBV5-1 and TRBJ2-1, reads KAGVTQTPRYLIKTRGQQVTLSCSPISGHRSVSWYQQTPGQGLQFLFEYFSETQRNKGNFPGRFSGRQFSNSRSEMNVSTLELGDSALYLCASMGQGKRNEQFFGPGTRLTVL.

The table lists this clonotype with a few counts. The junction does not match germline at one end; this may be a read error. V and J are TRBV19 and TRBJ2-1; a weak D match, TRBD2 (6 bases). This CDR3 comprises 13 residues. Germline values: CDR1 LNHDA, CDR2 SQIVND (reference sequence). The CDR3 coding sequence is TGTGCCAGTACCACCGACGCCGGCGGGGTTCCGATCTTC. Its protein product is CASTTDAGGVPIF. Full variable domain (remainder filled in from reference TRBV19 and TRBJ2-1): DGGITQSPKYLFRKEGQNVTLSCEQNLNHDAMYWYRQDPGQGLRLIYYSQIVNDFQKGDIAEGYSVSREKKESFPLTVTSAQKNPTAFYLCASTTDAGGVPIFGPGTRLTVL.

This rearrangement joins TRBV20-1 to TRBJ2-3; 8 positions agree with TRBD2. CDR1 is DFQATT and CDR2 is SNEGSKA in the germline V gene (reference sequence). This CDR3 has 15 amino acids. After removal of 6 bases from V and 3 bases from J, the junction contained 11 bases not matched to a gene. This CDR3 reads CSAEGAAGGTDTQYF. CDR3 bases: TGCAGTGCGGAGGGTGCGGCGGGAGGAACAGATACGCAGTATTTT.

Remarks on this clonotype: The germline gene is not matched at one end of the junction; a read error may be the cause. This rearrangement joins TRBV5-1 to TRBJ2-1; TRBD2 might be the D (6 bases). The CDR3 has 14 residues. The V gene's germline CDR1 is SGHRS and CDR2 YFSETQ. The CDR3 region is CASGLELALGEQFF. The CDR3 DNA is TGCGCCAGCGGCTTGGAACTAGCCCTGGGCGAGCAGTTCTTC.

This clonotype occurred many times. The J gene is TRBJ1-1, the V gene TRBV20-1; D call uncertain. This CDR3 spans 11 amino acids. Trimming pared 3 bases from V and 8 bases from J, leaving 10 bases between. Germline V CDR1 and CDR2: DFQATT, SNEGSKA (reference sequence). The CDR3 loop reads CSASGGREAFF. The CDR3, as DNA: TGCAGTGCTAGTGGCGGGAGGGAAGCTTTCTTT.

The sample holds many counts of this clonotype. The J gene is TRBJ2-5, the V gene TRBV6-6, with TRBD2 matching 9 bases. V shed 7 bases, J shed 1 base, and the junction held 4 bases outside the gene matches. The germline V gene encodes CDR1 MNHNY and CDR2 SVGAGI (reference sequence). This CDR3 has 14 amino acids. The chain's CDR3 is CASKREAVQETQYF. In DNA, the CDR3 is TGTGCCAGCAAGCGGGAGGCTGTCCAAGAGACCCAGTACTTC.

The table lists this clonotype with many counts. The V and J genes are TRBV5-1 and TRBJ2-3; the D gene is possibly TRBD1 (6 bases). Trimming left V 3 bases short and J 3 bases short, with 14 bases between. Germline V gene sequence: CDR1 SGHRS, CDR2 YFSETQ. The length of the CDR3 is 15 residues. CDR3 sequence reads: CASSSTGHETDTQYF. CDR3 bases: TGCGCCAGCAGCTCAACAGGGCACGAGACAGATACGCAGTATTTT.

The CDR3 loop reads CASSPGTGAHEQYF. CDR3 DNA sequence: TGTGCCAGCAGCCCCGGGACAGGGGCACACGAGCAGTACTTC. The chain employs TRBV6-6 and TRBJ2-7, with 10 bases identical to TRBD1. J gave up 5 bases and V 6 bases, and 7 bases lay outside the gene matches. CDR1 is MNHNY, CDR2 SVGAGI, per germline (reference sequence). CDR3 length equals 14 residues.

The table lists this clonotype with a count of one. Mismatch with germline at one junction end may stem from a read error. V and J are TRBV20-1 and TRBJ2-1, with D possibly matching TRBD1 (5 bases). This CDR3 spans 12 amino acids. Per germline, CDR1 DFQATT and CDR2 SNEGSKA (reference sequence). CDR3 bases: TGCAGTGCTAGTCTGTGGGGCAATGAGCCGATCTTC. This encodes CSASLWGNEPIF.

This clonotype was seen at least ten times. The chain has TRBV11-2 and TRBJ2-4; D may match TRBD1 or TRBD2 (5 bases each). This CDR3 comprises 18 residues. V was shortened by 1 base and J by 0 bases, with 16 bases between the two germline ends. Looked up from germline, CDR1 is SGHAT and CDR2 is FQNNGV. The CDR3 bases are TGTGCCAGCAGCTTAGGGGTCGGGGCTCGGCGAGCCAAAAACATTCAGTACTTC. Translated: CASSLGVGARRAKNIQYF.

This clonotype was counted at least ten times. The chain joins TRBV29-1 to TRBJ2-5, with D possibly being TRBD1 (6 bases). Between the trimmed V and J ends, which lost 8 bases and 2 bases, there was a span of 12 bases. Germline CDR1 and CDR2: SQVTM and ANQGSEA. The CDR3 loop spans 12 amino acids. The CDR3, as DNA: TGCAGCTCCGGGACACCTCAAGAGACCCAGTACTTC. Translation gives CSSGTPQETQYF.

Notes on this clonotype: The CDR3 does not end in the conserved phenylalanine or tryptophan, so this is likely a read error. This chain uses TRBV19 with TRBJ1-1; tentative D call: TRBD1 (6 bases). The CDR3 runs to 14 residues. Germline loops: CDR1 LNHDA, CDR2 SQIVND (reference sequence). V lost 6 bases, J lost 4 bases, and 15 bases lay in between. Here the CDR3 DNA reads TGTGCCAGTAGGAACAGGGCGAGTGGCACTGAAGCTTTCCTT. It specifies CASRNRASGTEAFL.

J is TRBJ2-7 and V is TRBV20-1; 7 nucleotides line up with TRBD1. The CDR3 contains 12 residues. V gave up 5 bases and J gave up 2 bases; unmatched junction bases: 3. Germline assignment: CDR1 DFQATT and CDR2 SNEGSKA (reference sequence). CDR3 amino acids: CSAGGQTYEQYF. CDR3 coding DNA: TGCAGTGCTGGGGGACAGACCTACGAGCAGTACTTC.

A few counts support this clonotype. The CDR3 loop reads CATSEGLRQGQYF. The DNA of the CDR3 is TGTGCCACCAGTGAGGGCCTTCGTCAGGGTCAGTACTTC. The chain recombines TRBV24-1 with TRBJ2-4; TRBD1 might be the D (5 bases). Germline V gives CDR1 KGHDR, CDR2 SFDVKD. V dropped 4 bases and J dropped 12 bases, with 15 bases sitting between them. The CDR3 loop spans 13 amino acids.

This clonotype was recorded at least ten times. A much larger clone differs from this one at a single base, so this may be a read error. The chain links TRBV7-2 to TRBJ2-7; 8 bases fit TRBD1. CDR1 is SGHTA and CDR2 is FQGNSA in the germline V gene. V was pared by 5 bases and J by 4 bases, with 1 base of the junction left unmatched. The CDR3 has 12 residues. CDR3 sequence: CASSRQGYEQYF. The CDR3 DNA reads TGTGCCAGCAGCCGACAGGGGTACGAGCAGTACTTC.

The rearrangement joins TRBV19 to TRBJ2-5; a possible D gene is TRBD2 (7 bases). CDR3 size: 15 residues. The germline gives CDR1 LNHDA, CDR2 SQIVND (reference sequence). V lost 6 bases and J lost 0, with 14 bases in between. The CDR3 sequence is CASSTRGGNQETQYF. The CDR3, as DNA: TGTGCCAGTAGCACGAGGGGGGGGAACCAAGAGACCCAGTACTTC.

This clonotype has a count of ten or more. The CDR3 spells CSARGRHSQETQYF. CDR3 coding DNA: TGCAGTGCTAGAGGGAGGCACAGCCAAGAGACCCAGTACTTC. The rearrangement links TRBV20-1 to TRBJ2-5; D is possibly TRBD2 (5 bases). The length of the CDR3 is 14 residues. The ends were cut back, 1 base at V and 1 base at J, with 10 bases in the middle. The germline V gene encodes CDR1 DFQATT and CDR2 SNEGSKA (reference sequence).